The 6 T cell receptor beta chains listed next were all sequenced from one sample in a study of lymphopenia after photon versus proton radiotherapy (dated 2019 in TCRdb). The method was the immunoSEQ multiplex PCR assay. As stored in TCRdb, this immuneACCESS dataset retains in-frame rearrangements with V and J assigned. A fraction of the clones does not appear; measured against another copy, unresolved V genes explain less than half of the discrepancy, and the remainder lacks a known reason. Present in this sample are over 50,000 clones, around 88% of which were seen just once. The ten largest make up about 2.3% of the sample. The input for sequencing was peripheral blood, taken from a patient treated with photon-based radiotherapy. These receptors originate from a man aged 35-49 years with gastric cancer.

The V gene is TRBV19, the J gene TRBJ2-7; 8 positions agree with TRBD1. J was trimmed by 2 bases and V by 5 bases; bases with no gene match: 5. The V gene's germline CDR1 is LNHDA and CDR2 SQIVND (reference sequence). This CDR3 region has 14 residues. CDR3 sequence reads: CASSPWTGPYEQYF. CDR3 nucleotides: TGTGCCAGTAGTCCCTGGACAGGGCCCTACGAGCAGTACTTC.

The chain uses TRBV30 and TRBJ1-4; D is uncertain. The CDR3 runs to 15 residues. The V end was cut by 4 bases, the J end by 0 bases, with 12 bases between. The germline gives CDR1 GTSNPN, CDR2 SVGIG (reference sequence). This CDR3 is CAWIGRDATNEKLFF. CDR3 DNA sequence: TGTGCCTGGATTGGTCGGGATGCAACTAATGAAAAACTGTTTTTT.

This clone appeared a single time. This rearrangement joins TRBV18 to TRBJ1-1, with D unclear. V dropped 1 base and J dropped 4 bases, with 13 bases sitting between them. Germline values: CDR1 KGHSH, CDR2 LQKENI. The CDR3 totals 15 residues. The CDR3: CASSPLRDIFTEAFF. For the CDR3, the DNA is TGTGCCAGCTCACCACTGAGAGATATTTTCACTGAAGCTTTCTTT.

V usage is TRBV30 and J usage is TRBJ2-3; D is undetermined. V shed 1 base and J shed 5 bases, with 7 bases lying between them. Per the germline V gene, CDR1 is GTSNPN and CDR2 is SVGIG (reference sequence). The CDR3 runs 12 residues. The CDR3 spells CAWSETEDTQYF. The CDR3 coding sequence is TGTGCCTGGAGTGAGACCGAAGATACGCAGTATTTT.

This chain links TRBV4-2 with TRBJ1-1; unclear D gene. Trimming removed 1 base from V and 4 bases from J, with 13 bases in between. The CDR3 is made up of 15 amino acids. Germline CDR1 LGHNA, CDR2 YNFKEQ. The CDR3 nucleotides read TGTGCCAGCAGCCAAGCCGAGGTGGAAGGCACTGAAGCTTTCTTT. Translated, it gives CASSQAEVEGTEAFF.

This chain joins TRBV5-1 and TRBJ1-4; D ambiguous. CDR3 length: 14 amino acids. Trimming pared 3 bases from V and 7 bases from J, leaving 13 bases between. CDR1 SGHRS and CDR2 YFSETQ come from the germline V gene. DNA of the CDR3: TGCGCCAGCAGCTCGGCGCGGCCCGGTGAAAAACTGTTTTTT. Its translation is CASSSARPGEKLFF.